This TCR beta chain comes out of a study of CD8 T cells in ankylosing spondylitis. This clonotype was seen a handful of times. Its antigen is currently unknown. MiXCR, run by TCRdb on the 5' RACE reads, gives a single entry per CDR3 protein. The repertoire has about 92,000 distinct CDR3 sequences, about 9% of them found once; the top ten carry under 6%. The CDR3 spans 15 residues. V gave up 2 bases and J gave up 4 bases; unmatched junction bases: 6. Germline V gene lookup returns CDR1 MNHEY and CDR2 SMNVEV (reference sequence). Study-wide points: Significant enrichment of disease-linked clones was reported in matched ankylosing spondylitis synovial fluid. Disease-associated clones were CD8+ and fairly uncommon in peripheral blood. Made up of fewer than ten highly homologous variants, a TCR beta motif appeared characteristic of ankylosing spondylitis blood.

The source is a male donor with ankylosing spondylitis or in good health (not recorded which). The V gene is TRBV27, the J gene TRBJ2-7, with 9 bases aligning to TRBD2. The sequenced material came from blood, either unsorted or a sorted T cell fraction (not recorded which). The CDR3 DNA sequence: TGTGCCAGCAGTTTAGGGGCGGGGGGGCTTTACGAGCAGTACTTC. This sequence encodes CASSLGAGGLYEQYF.